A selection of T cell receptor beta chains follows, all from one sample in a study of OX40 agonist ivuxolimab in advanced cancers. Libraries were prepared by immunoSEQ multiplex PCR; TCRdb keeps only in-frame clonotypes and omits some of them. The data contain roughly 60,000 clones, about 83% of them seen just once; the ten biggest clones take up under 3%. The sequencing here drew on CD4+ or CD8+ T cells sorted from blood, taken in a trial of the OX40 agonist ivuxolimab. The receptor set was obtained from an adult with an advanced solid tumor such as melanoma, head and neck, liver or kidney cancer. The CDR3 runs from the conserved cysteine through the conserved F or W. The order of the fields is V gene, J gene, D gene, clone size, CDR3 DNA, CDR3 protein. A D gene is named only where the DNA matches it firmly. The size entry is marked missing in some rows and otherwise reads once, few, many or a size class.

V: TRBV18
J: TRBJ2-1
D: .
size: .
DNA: TGTGCCAGCTCACCACCGGGCAGGGGCGCCTACAATGAGCAGTTCTTC
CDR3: CASSPPGRGAYNEQFF

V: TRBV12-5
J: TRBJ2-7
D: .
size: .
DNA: TGTGCTAGTGCCAGGCAGGGGTACGAGCAGTACTTC
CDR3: CASARQGYEQYF

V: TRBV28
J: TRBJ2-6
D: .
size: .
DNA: TGTGCCAGCAGTCCAGATAAGTGGGCGGGATCTGGGGCCAACGTCCTGACTTTC
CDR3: CASSPDKWAGSGANVLTF

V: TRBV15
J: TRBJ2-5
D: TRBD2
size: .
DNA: TGTGCCACCAGCAGAGATCCGACTAGCCCCCAGTACTTC
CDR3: CATSRDPTSPQYF

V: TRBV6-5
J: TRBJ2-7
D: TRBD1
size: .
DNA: TGTGCCAGCAGTTATGGACAGGGGGATCCGGGGGAGCAGTACTTC
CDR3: CASSYGQGDPGEQYF

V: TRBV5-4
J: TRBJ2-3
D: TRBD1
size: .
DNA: TGTGCCAGCAGCAACCGACAGGGGATGGTCTCAGATACGCAGTATTTT
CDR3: CASSNRQGMVSDTQYF

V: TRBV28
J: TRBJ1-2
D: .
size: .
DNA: TGTGCCAGCAGTTGGGGGTCCGCGGGCTATGGCTACACCTTC
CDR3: CASSWGSAGYGYTF

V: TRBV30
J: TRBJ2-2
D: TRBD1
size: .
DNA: TGTGCCTGGAGGCGACAGGGGTCCACCGGGGAGCTGTTTTTT
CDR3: CAWRRQGSTGELFF

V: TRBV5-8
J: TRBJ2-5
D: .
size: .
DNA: TGTGCCAGCAGCTTGGCTTCAACCCGAAGGGAGACCCAGTACTTC
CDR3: CASSLASTRRETQYF

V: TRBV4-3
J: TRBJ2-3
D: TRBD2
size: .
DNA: TGCGCCAGCAGCTCCGGGACTAGCGGGGGTGGTACGCAGTATTTT
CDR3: CASSSGTSGGGTQYF

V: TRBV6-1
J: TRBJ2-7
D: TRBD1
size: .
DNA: TGTGCCAGCAGTTCGCAGACAGGGGGATACGAGCAGTACTTC
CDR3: CASSSQTGGYEQYF

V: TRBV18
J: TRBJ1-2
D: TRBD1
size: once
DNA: TGTGCCAGCTCACCACTGAGTGGGGACAGGGGATCCGGCTACACCTTC
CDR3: CASSPLSGDRGSGYTF

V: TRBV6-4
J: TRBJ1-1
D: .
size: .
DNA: TGTGCCAGCAGTGATAGCGAAAACACTGAAGCTTTCTTT
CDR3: CASSDSENTEAFF